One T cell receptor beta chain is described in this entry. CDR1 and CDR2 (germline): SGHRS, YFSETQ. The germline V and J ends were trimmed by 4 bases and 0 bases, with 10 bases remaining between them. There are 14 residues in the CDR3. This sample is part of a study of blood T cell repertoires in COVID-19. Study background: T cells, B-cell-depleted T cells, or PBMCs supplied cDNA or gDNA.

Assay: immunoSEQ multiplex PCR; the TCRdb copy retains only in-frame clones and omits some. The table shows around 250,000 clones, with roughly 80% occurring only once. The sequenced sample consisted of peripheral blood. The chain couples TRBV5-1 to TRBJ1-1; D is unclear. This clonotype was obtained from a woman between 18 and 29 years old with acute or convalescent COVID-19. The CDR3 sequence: CASSPRVMNTEAFF. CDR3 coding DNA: TGCGCCAGCAGCCCCCGGGTCATGAACACTGAAGCTTTCTTT.